These 23 T cell receptor beta chains were all obtained from the same sample, sequenced in a study of blood T cell repertoires in COVID-19. TCRdb's table, derived via immunoSEQ multiplex PCR, lists solely in-frame clones and lacks some. The table lists 130,000 to 150,000 clones, under 90% of them singletons, with 3% to 4.5% in the top ten. Sequencing was performed on peripheral blood. The origin of the receptors is a man between 65 and 85 years old who had recovered from COVID-19.

This sequence joins TRBV11-2 and TRBJ2-1; 13 bases match TRBD2. CDR1 SGHAT and CDR2 FQNNGV come from the germline V gene. The trim removed 3 bases at V and 7 bases at J, leaving 3 bases unmatched. This CDR3 comprises 15 residues. CDR3 in amino acids: CASSFGTSGTNEQFF. CDR3 bases: TGTGCCAGCAGCTTTGGGACTAGCGGGACAAATGAGCAGTTCTTC.

This chain joins TRBV13 and TRBJ2-7, with TRBD1 matching 9 bases. Germline V lookup: CDR1 PRHDT, CDR2 FYEKMQ (reference sequence). CDR3 length equals 14 residues. J lost 2 bases, V lost 6 bases, and 5 bases had no gene match. CDR3 protein: CASRSRDRAYEQYF. The CDR3 region has the DNA TGTGCCAGCAGGTCCCGGGACAGGGCCTACGAGCAGTACTTC.

This chain connects TRBV2 to TRBJ2-1; D is undetermined. Trimming pared 5 bases from V and 8 bases from J, leaving 16 bases between. The CDR3 is 14 residues long. Germline V gene lookup returns CDR1 SNHLY and CDR2 FYNNEI. The CDR3 region is CASSYRGPGDEQFF. Written as DNA, the CDR3 is TGTGCCAGCAGTTATCGAGGTCCCGGCGATGAGCAGTTCTTC.

This clone was detected a few times. J is TRBJ2-2 and V is TRBV7-9, with D possibly matching TRBD2 (5 bases). There are 15 residues in the CDR3. Between the trimmed V and J ends, which lost 6 bases and 4 bases, there was a span of 15 bases. Germline CDR1 and CDR2: SEHNR and FQNEAQ (reference sequence). This CDR3 is CASRHTSQSTGELFF. DNA for the CDR3: TGTGCCAGCAGGCACACTAGTCAGTCCACCGGGGAGCTGTTTTTT.

The V gene is TRBV6-5, the J gene TRBJ1-6, with D maybe TRBD1 (6 bases). The CDR3 has 16 amino acids. Germline CDR1 MNHEY, CDR2 SVGAGI. Trimming took off 6 bases at V and 0 bases at J, with 12 bases between the two ends. The CDR3 nucleotides are TGTGCCAGCAGATACGGACAGAGCTCCTATAATTCACCCCTCCACTTT. Its protein product is CASRYGQSSYNSPLHF.

There are a few counts of this clone. The CDR3 loop is CASSHPGLADTDTQYF. The CDR3 DNA follows: TGTGCCAGCAGCCACCCCGGACTAGCGGACACAGATACGCAGTATTTT. V usage is TRBV3-1 (or the pseudogene TRBV3-2) and J usage is TRBJ2-3; TRBD2 aligns across 10 bases. The CDR3 is made up of 16 amino acids. After removal of 3 bases from V and 2 bases from J, the junction contained 5 bases not matched to a gene. Per the germline V gene, CDR1 is LGHDT and CDR2 is YNNKEL (reference sequence).

V gene TRBV3-1 (or the pseudogene TRBV3-2) combines with J gene TRBJ2-1, with 12 bases matching TRBD2. The germline V gene has CDR1 LGHDT and CDR2 YNNKEL (reference sequence). The CDR3 has 16 amino acids. V was pared by 0 bases and J by 7 bases, with 4 bases of the junction left unmatched. Here the CDR3 reads CASSQEASGRANEQFF. CDR3 DNA sequence: TGTGCCAGCAGCCAAGAGGCTAGCGGGAGGGCAAATGAGCAGTTCTTC.

The V and J genes are TRBV4-1 and TRBJ2-1; 8 bases line up with TRBD2. CDR1 is MGHRA and CDR2 is YSYEKL in the germline V gene. After removal of 0 bases from V and 14 bases from J, the junction contained 6 bases not matched to a gene. CDR3 length: 13 residues. DNA for the CDR3: TGCGCCAGCAGCCAAGATCAGAGTAGCGGGAAGTTCTTC. Its protein is CASSQDQSSGKFF.

The chain is built from TRBV7-3 and TRBJ2-5; 10 bases are shared with TRBD2. The CDR3 runs 15 residues. CDR1 is SGHTA, CDR2 FQGTGA, per germline. V shed 5 bases and J 4 bases; nucleotides not matched to a gene: 7. CDR3 sequence: CASSPGLAGVETQYF. CDR3 bases: TGTGCCAGCAGCCCGGGGCTAGCGGGAGTAGAGACCCAGTACTTC.

The chain has TRBV6-1 and TRBJ1-5, with a possible D match to TRBD1 (6 bases). Germline values: CDR1 MNHNS, CDR2 SASEGT. This CDR3 has 12 amino acids. Deletions cut 7 bases from V and 4 bases from J, with 8 bases between. CDR3 sequence: CASTQGNQPQHF. In DNA, the CDR3 is TGTGCCAGCACCCAGGGGAATCAGCCCCAGCATTTT.

This chain joins TRBV30 and TRBJ2-7; 7 nucleotides agree with TRBD1. Germline trimming cut 1 base from V and 4 bases from J; bases unmatched to any gene: 10. CDR3 length: 15 residues. Germline CDR1 GTSNPN, CDR2 SVGIG (reference sequence). The CDR3 DNA follows: TGTGCCTGGAGTGCCCCGGAATCCAGGGGGTACGAGCAGTACTTC. Translating it yields CAWSAPESRGYEQYF.

This clone was seen many times. The chain recombines TRBV7-9 with TRBJ2-7; TRBD2 matches at 8 bases. The germline gives CDR1 SEHNR, CDR2 FQNEAQ (reference sequence). The CDR3 covers 14 residues. After removal of 3 bases from V and 6 bases from J, the junction contained 7 bases not matched to a gene. CDR3 nucleotide sequence: TGTGCCAGCAGCTTTGGGACTAGTCACACCGAGCAGTACTTC. It translates to CASSFGTSHTEQYF.

This chain uses TRBV5-1 with TRBJ1-3; 9 bases agree with TRBD1. Trimming removed 0 bases from V and 4 bases from J; junction bases left unmatched: 5. This CDR3 is 16 amino acids long. Per the germline V gene, CDR1 is SGHRS and CDR2 is YFSETQ. The CDR3 loop is CASSLGDRAAGNTIYF. CDR3 DNA sequence: TGCGCCAGCAGCTTGGGGGACAGGGCCGCGGGAAACACCATATATTTT.

The sample holds a few counts of this clone. The gene calls are TRBV6-5 and TRBJ2-7; 7 bases agree with TRBD2. The CDR3 runs 16 residues. CDR1 is MNHEY and CDR2 is SVGAGI in the germline V gene. V dropped 0 bases and J dropped 3; count of bases not matched to a gene: 8. The CDR3 coding sequence is TGTGCCAGCAGTTACTCCTGGGACTACGACTACTACGAGCAGTACTTC. The encoded protein is CASSYSWDYDYYEQYF.

This chain links TRBV25-1 with TRBJ2-3; 7 nucleotides align to TRBD2. V shed 1 base, J shed 4 bases, and the junction held 5 bases outside the gene matches. Germline V gene lookup returns CDR1 MGHDK and CDR2 SYGVNS. The CDR3 is 15 amino acids. This CDR3 is CASSEWGGSADTQYF. The CDR3, as DNA: TGTGCCAGCAGTGAATGGGGCGGGAGTGCAGATACGCAGTATTTT.

The chain uses TRBV10-1 and TRBJ2-5; 7 positions match TRBD1. The germline gives CDR1 WNHNN, CDR2 SYGVQD (reference sequence). CDR3 size: 14 residues. J lost 5 bases, V lost 10 bases, and 13 bases had no gene match. CDR3 DNA: TGCGCCAACGTGATAGACAGGGAAGCGGAGACCCAGTACTTC. Translated: CANVIDREAETQYF.

As for this clone: A much larger clonotype is one base distant, so this may be a read error. The chain carries TRBV18 and TRBJ2-7; D is unclear. The CDR3 consists of 13 residues. Trimming shortened V by 2 bases and J by 0 bases, and 5 bases separated the two germline ends. CDR1 and CDR2 (germline): KGHSH, LQKENI. The CDR3 region has the DNA TGTGCCAGCTCACCAGACACCTCCTACGAGCAGTACTTC. Encoded protein: CASSPDTSYEQYF.

The chain links TRBV3-1 (or the pseudogene TRBV3-2) to TRBJ2-1; D gene unclear. CDR3 length: 16 amino acids. Germline V lookup: CDR1 LGHDT, CDR2 YNNKEL (reference sequence). Trimming pared 5 bases from V and 0 bases from J, leaving 14 bases between. CDR3 DNA: TGTGCCAGCAGCTCCAGACTTAAAAGCTCCTACAATGAGCAGTTCTTC. This codes for CASSSRLKSSYNEQFF.

The rearrangement links TRBV30 to TRBJ1-2, with unresolved D. Trimming stripped 3 bases from V and 4 bases from J, with 12 bases between. The CDR3 has 13 amino acids. Germline CDR1 and CDR2: GTSNPN and SVGIG (reference sequence). The CDR3 sequence: CAWSPRSGYGYTF. CDR3 coding DNA: TGTGCCTGGAGCCCAAGATCCGGCTATGGCTACACCTTC. Combining the CDR3 with reference TRBV30 and TRBJ1-2 gives the whole variable domain SQTIHQWPATLVQPVGSPLSLECTVEGTSNPNLYWYRQAAGRGLQLLFYSVGIGQISSEVPQNLSASRPQDRQFILSSKKLLLSDSGFYLCAWSPRSGYGYTFGSGTRLTVV.

The chain carries TRBV30 and TRBJ2-1; D is unresolved. V was shortened by 2 bases and J by 1 base, with 3 bases between the two germline ends. The length of the CDR3 is 12 residues. Germline CDR1 reads GTSNPN; CDR2 reads SVGIG (reference sequence). CDR3 region: CAWSPSYNEQFF. In DNA form, the CDR3 reads TGTGCCTGGAGTCCTTCCTACAATGAGCAGTTCTTC.

Only a few counts were recorded for this clone. The chain combines TRBV27 with TRBJ2-7; D unclear. Germline V gene lookup returns CDR1 MNHEY and CDR2 SMNVEV (reference sequence). Trimming removed 6 bases from V and 0 bases from J, with 9 bases in between. CDR3 size: 13 residues. The CDR3 DNA sequence: TGTGCCAGCAGGCTGATGAGCTCCTACGAGCAGTACTTC. Translating gives CASRLMSSYEQYF.

The chain couples TRBV19 to TRBJ2-7; the D is unclear. This CDR3 has 14 residues. The V and J ends lost 1 base and 0 bases respectively, with 7 bases between them. The germline V gene encodes CDR1 LNHDA and CDR2 SQIVND (reference sequence). This CDR3 is CASSIVPSSYEQYF. The CDR3 DNA reads TGTGCCAGTAGTATAGTTCCCAGCTCCTACGAGCAGTACTTC.

The CDR3 coding sequence is TGTGCCAGCAGCTTTTCCGGGACTAGCGATTACAATGAGCAGTTCTTC. Its translation is CASSFSGTSDYNEQFF. This chain uses TRBV7-2 with TRBJ2-1, with 10 bases matching TRBD2. Germline V gene sequence: CDR1 SGHTA, CDR2 FQGNSA. The ends lost 3 bases at V and 4 bases at J; junction bases unmatched: 6. This CDR3 is built from 16 residues.